The 11 T cell receptor beta chains reported below all come from one sample, sequenced in a study of regulatory T cells in long-lasting Graves disease. Time point given: newly diagnosed GD, antithyroid drugs for less than 3 months. TCR sequences were obtained from RNA taken from PBMCs. Arm-PCR of CDR3 regions and iRepertoire HTBI primers were used to build TCR beta libraries. TCRdb fed the multiplex PCR reads into MiXCR, producing one record per CDR3 protein. The table lists fewer than 450,000 distinct CDR3 sequences, approximately 16% of them singletons. These sequences were also reported in another study, on T cells in Graves' hyperthyroidism and ophthalmopathy.

Here the sequenced sample was peripheral blood mononuclear cells (PBMCs), taken at new diagnosis, from a patient treated with antithyroid drugs. The receptors derive from a woman between 40 and 50 years old with Graves disease.

Note on this clonotype: This likely reflects a read error, since a far larger clone is one base away. In DNA, the CDR3 is TGTGCCAGCAGCCAGGCGACTAGCGGGAGGTGGGAGACCCAGTACTTC. Residues: CASSQATSGRWETQYF. This chain uses TRBV11-2 with TRBJ2-3; 13 bases fit TRBD2. Matching the DNA end better, TRBJ2-5 makes the J call doubtful. The germline V gene encodes CDR1 SGHAT and CDR2 FQNNGV. The CDR3 covers 16 residues.

This clonotype was detected a few times. This chain connects TRBV6-1 to TRBJ2-2, with D unclear. Germline V gene lookup returns CDR1 MNHNS and CDR2 SASEGT. The CDR3 length is 16 residues. Trimming stripped 5 bases from V and 3 bases from J, with 16 bases between. CDR3 nucleotide sequence: TGTGCCAGCAGTAAATCAGTAGGACCCTACACCGGGGAGCTGTTTTTT. Protein product: CASSKSVGPYTGELFF.

This clonotype appeared many times. This chain connects TRBV10-3 to TRBJ1-1; D remains ambiguous. V was cut by 0 bases and J by 1 base, with 9 bases left in between. The germline CDR1 and CDR2 sequences are ENHRY and SYGVKD. This CDR3 is 15 amino acids long. The CDR3 reads CAISESGRGNTEAFF. The CDR3, as DNA: TGTGCCATCAGTGAGTCTGGGCGGGGGAACACTGAAGCTTTCTTT.

This clonotype was recorded at least ten times. The CDR3 sequence is CAIPGGTAYQPQHF. In nucleotides, the CDR3 is TGTGCCATCCCGGGTGGGACAGCCTATCAGCCCCAGCATTTT. V and J are TRBV24-1 and TRBJ1-5; 7 positions match TRBD1. There are 14 residues in the CDR3. The J segment lost 5 bases and the V segment lost 11 bases, leaving 11 bases of the junction unmatched. The germline CDR1 and CDR2 sequences are KGHDR and SFDVKD.

CDR3 sequence reads: CASRVGSNYNEQFF. In DNA form, the CDR3 reads TGTGCCAGCAGGGTAGGAAGTAACTACAATGAGCAGTTCTTC. The rearrangement links TRBV12-3 or TRBV12-4 to TRBJ2-1, with unresolved D. The CDR3 consists of 14 residues. V lost 6 bases and J 3 bases, leaving 12 bases between the germline ends.

This clonotype was counted at least ten times. The genes are TRBV12-3 or TRBV12-4 and TRBJ2-3, with D tentatively TRBD1 (5 bases). V was clipped by 5 bases and J by 6 bases, with 18 bases between them. This CDR3 contains 15 residues. The chain's CDR3 is CASSTDRLGLDTQYF. The CDR3 nucleotides are TGTGCCAGCAGTACAGACAGATTAGGGTTGGATACGCAGTATTTT.

This clonotype was seen ten or more times. The chain combines TRBV2 with TRBJ2-1; 8 bases line up with TRBD1. Germline V gene data show CDR1 as SNHLY and CDR2 as FYNNEI. The CDR3 has 16 residues. V shed 2 bases, J shed 5 bases, and the junction held 8 bases outside the gene matches. The CDR3 sequence: CASSERTGTPNNEQFF. CDR3 coding DNA: TGTGCCAGCAGTGAAAGGACAGGGACACCCAACAATGAGCAGTTCTTC.

The sample holds a few counts of this clonotype. The chain carries TRBV5-1 and TRBJ2-7; TRBD2 aligns across 13 bases. V gave up 0 bases and J gave up 3 bases; unmatched junction bases: 3. The V gene's germline CDR1 is SGHRS and CDR2 YFSETQ. The CDR3 is made up of 16 amino acids. CDR3 nucleotides: TGCGCCAGCAGCTTGGCCGGGACTAGCGGGAACTACGAGCAGTACTTC. It translates to CASSLAGTSGNYEQYF.

This clonotype was seen a few times. This chain links TRBV7-2 with TRBJ1-5; tentatively, D is TRBD1 (5 bases). Trimming removed 3 bases at V and 9 bases at J, with 15 bases between. The CDR3 extends over 14 amino acids. Germline loops: CDR1 SGHTA, CDR2 FQGNSA. The CDR3 is CASSFEGPGRPQHF. The DNA for the CDR3 is TGTGCCAGCAGCTTTGAGGGGCCGGGTCGGCCCCAGCATTTT.

This sequence joins TRBV10-3 and TRBJ2-5; 7 positions match TRBD2. The trim removed 4 bases at V and 0 bases at J, leaving 2 bases unmatched. Germline V gene lookup returns CDR1 ENHRY and CDR2 SYGVKD. CDR3 length equals 14 residues. CDR3 coding DNA: TGTGCCATCAGTGCGGGGGGATACCAAGAGACCCAGTACTTC. This encodes CAISAGGYQETQYF.

This clonotype was observed many times. The chain has TRBV28 and TRBJ1-6; no reliable D call. Germline values: CDR1 MDHEN, CDR2 SYDVKM. CDR3 length equals 14 residues. The V and J ends lost 6 bases and 8 bases respectively, with 14 bases between them. The CDR3 sequence is CASSPFTGYSPLHF. CDR3 coding DNA: TGTGCCAGCAGCCCCTTTACTGGGTATTCACCCCTCCACTTT.